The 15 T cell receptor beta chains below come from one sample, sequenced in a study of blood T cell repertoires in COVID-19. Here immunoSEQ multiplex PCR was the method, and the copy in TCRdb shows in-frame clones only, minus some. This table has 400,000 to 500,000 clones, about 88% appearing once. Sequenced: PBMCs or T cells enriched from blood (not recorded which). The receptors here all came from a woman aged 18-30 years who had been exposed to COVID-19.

CDR3 sequence (DNA): TGTGCCAGTACCCCTCGGGAGTCCCCTTACAATGAGCAGTTCTTC. Its protein is CASTPRESPYNEQFF. V usage is TRBV19 and J usage is TRBJ2-1; D perhaps matches TRBD2 (6 bases). The V end lost 7 bases, the J end lost 4 bases, and 17 bases lay between the germline ends. CDR3 length: 15 residues. Germline V gene data show CDR1 as LNHDA and CDR2 as SQIVND (reference sequence).

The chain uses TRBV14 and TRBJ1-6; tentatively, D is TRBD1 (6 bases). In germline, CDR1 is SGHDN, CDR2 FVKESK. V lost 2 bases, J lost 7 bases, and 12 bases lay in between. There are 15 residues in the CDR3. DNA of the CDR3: TGTGCCAGCAGCCAACAGGGGATCGGGAATTCACCCCTCCACTTT. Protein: CASSQQGIGNSPLHF.

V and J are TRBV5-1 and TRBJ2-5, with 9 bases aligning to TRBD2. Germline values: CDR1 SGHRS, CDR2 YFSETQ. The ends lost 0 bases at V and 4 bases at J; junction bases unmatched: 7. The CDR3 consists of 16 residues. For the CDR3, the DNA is TGCGCCAGCAGCTTGGAACCTAGCGGGAACGGAGAGACCCAGTACTTC. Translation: CASSLEPSGNGETQYF. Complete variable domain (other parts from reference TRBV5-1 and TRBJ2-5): KAGVTQTPRYLIKTRGQQVTLSCSPISGHRSVSWYQQTPGQGLQFLFEYFSETQRNKGNFPGRFSGRQFSNSRSEMNVSTLELGDSALYLCASSLEPSGNGETQYFGPGTRLLVL.

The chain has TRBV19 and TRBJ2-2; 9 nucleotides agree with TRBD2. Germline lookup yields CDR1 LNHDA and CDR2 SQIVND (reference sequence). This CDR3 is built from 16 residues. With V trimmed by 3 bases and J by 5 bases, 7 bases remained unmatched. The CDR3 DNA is TGTGCCAGTAGTATGTCTAGCGGGACTGAAACCGGGGAGCTGTTTTTT. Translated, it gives CASSMSSGTETGELFF.

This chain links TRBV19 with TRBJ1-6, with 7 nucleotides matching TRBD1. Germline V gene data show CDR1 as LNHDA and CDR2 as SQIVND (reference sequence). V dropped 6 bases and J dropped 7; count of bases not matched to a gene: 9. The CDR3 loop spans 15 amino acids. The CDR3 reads CASRGTDRLNSPLHF. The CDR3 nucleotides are TGTGCCAGTAGGGGGACAGACCGGCTCAATTCACCCCTCCACTTT.

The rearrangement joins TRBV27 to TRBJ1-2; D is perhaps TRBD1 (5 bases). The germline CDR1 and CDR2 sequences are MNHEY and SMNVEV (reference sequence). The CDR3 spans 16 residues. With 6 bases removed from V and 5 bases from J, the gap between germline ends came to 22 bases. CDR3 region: CASRNSGRGQLYGYTF. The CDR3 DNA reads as TGTGCCAGCAGGAACTCAGGAAGGGGCCAGCTTTATGGCTACACCTTC.

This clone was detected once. CDR3 region: CASSPSGGVRNEQFF. The DNA of the CDR3 is TGTGCCAGCAGCCCGAGCGGGGGGGTGAGGAATGAGCAGTTCTTC. The chain couples TRBV7-3 to TRBJ2-1; TRBD2 matches 10 bases. The V gene's germline CDR1 is SGHTA and CDR2 FQGTGA. V was pared by 5 bases and J by 7 bases, with 8 bases of the junction left unmatched. The CDR3 has 15 amino acids.

CDR3 region: CASSQSPRGNYGYTF. CDR3 nucleotide sequence: TGTGCCAGCAGTCAATCCCCCAGGGGTAACTATGGCTACACCTTC. The rearrangement links TRBV27 to TRBJ1-2; tentatively, D is TRBD1 (6 bases). CDR3 length: 15 residues. Trimming stripped 5 bases from V and 1 base from J, with 14 bases between. The V gene's germline CDR1 is MNHEY and CDR2 SMNVEV (reference sequence).

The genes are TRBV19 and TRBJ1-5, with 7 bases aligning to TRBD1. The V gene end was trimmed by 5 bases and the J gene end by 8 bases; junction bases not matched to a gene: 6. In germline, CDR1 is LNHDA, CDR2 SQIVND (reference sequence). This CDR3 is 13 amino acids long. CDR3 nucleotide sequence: TGTGCCAGTAGTCCGAACAGGGGTGAGCCCCAGCATTTT. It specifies CASSPNRGEPQHF.

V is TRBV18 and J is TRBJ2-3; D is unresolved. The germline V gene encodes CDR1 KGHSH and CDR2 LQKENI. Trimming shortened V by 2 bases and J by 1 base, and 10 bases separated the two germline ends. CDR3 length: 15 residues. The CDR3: CASSPTRFGTDTQYF. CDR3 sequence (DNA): TGTGCCAGCTCACCAACGCGGTTTGGCACAGATACGCAGTATTTT.

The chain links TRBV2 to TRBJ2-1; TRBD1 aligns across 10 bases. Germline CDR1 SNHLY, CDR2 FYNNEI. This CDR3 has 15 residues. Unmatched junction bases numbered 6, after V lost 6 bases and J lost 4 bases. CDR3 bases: TGTGCCAGCAGAGCCGGGACAGGGGCTTACAATGAGCAGTTCTTC. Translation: CASRAGTGAYNEQFF.

CDR3 nucleotide sequence: TGTGCCAGTAGCCCGACAGGGCCCAACCCGAACTATGGCTACACCTTC. This gives the protein CASSPTGPNPNYGYTF. V usage is TRBV19 and J usage is TRBJ1-2; 7 nucleotides line up with TRBD1. Germline values: CDR1 LNHDA, CDR2 SQIVND (reference sequence). The CDR3 totals 16 residues. The ends lost 6 bases at V and 2 bases at J; junction bases unmatched: 12.

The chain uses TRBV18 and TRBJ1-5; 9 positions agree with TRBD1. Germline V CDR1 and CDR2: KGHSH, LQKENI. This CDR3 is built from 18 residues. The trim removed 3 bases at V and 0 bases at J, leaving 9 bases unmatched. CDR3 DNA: TGTGCCAGCTCACCGACAGGGGGAGTAATTAATAGCAATCAGCCCCAGCATTTT. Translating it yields CASSPTGGVINSNQPQHF.

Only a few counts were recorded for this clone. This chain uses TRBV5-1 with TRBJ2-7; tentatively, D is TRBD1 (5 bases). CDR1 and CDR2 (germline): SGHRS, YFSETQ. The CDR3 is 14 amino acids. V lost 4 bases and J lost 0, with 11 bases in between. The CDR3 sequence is CASSLDSYSYEQYF. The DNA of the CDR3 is TGCGCCAGCAGCCTCGACAGCTACTCCTACGAGCAGTACTTC.

The CDR3 nucleotides read TGTGCCAGCAGTTATTGGGGGGGCATGAACACTGAAGCTTTCTTT. It yields the protein CASSYWGGMNTEAFF. The chain couples TRBV28 to TRBJ1-1; tentative D call: TRBD1 (6 bases). Trimming removed 4 bases at V and 0 bases at J, with 12 bases between. The CDR3 is made up of 15 amino acids. The germline gives CDR1 MDHEN, CDR2 SYDVKM.